Below, one T cell receptor (beta chain) is given with its context. Samples underwent the assay at deep level. TCRdb keeps only in-frame clones here, not all; method: immunoSEQ multiplex PCR. In the table there are about 680,000 clones, 73% of which are singletons. Those who donated, Caucasian adults without exception, all lived in Nashville, Tennessee. The CDR3 runs 14 residues. Trimming left V 3 bases short and J 6 bases short, with 12 bases between. Germline loops: CDR1 MDHEN, CDR2 SYDVKM. This record belongs to a study of shared clonotypes between healthy human individuals. The chain recombines TRBV28 with TRBJ2-1; D ambiguous. The sample taken for sequencing was memory CD4+ T cells sorted from blood. The subset is: CD45RA-negative fraction. This TCR came from a woman under 40 in good health. The CDR3 protein is CASSFMAGLNEQFF. In nucleotides, the CDR3 is TGTGCCAGCAGTTTTATGGCCGGGCTCAATGAGCAGTTCTTC. The entire variable domain, with the rest obtained from reference TRBV28 and TRBJ2-1, is as follows: DVKVTQSSRYLVKRTGEKVFLECVQDMDHENMFWYRQDPGLGLRLIYFSYDVKMKEKGDIPEGYSVSREKKERFSLILESASTNQTSMYLCASSFMAGLNEQFFGPGTRLTVL.